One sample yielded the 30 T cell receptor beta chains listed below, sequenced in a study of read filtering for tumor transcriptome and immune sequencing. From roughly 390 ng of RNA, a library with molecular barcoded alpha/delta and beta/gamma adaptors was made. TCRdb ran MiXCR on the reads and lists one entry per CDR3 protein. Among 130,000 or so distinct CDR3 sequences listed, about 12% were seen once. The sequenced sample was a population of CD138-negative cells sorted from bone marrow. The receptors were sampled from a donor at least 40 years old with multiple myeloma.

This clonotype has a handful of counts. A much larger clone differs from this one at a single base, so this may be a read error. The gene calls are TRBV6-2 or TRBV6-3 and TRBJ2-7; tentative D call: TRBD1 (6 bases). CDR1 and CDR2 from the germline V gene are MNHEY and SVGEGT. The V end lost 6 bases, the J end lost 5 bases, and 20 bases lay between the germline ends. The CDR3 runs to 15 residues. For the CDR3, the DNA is TGTGCCAGCAGCAAGGACAGTTCCTATCTCAACGAGCAGTACTTC. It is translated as CASSKDSSYLNEQYF.

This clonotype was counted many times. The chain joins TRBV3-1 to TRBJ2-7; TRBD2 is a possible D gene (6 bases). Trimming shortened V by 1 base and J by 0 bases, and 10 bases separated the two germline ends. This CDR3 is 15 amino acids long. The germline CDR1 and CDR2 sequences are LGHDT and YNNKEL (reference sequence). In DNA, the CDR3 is TGTGCCAGCAGCCAAGGGCGGGGAAGCTCCTACGAGCAGTACTTC. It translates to CASSQGRGSSYEQYF.

CDR3 protein: CASSPSRSGGDTQYF. For the CDR3, the DNA is TGTGCCAGCAGCCCATCGAGATCGGGGGGGGATACGCAGTATTTT. The J gene is TRBJ2-3, the V gene TRBV7-3, with TRBD2 matching over 8 bases. Germline values: CDR1 SGHTA, CDR2 FQGTGA. CDR3 size: 15 residues. Trimming took 5 bases from V and 6 from J; bases not matched to a gene: 10.

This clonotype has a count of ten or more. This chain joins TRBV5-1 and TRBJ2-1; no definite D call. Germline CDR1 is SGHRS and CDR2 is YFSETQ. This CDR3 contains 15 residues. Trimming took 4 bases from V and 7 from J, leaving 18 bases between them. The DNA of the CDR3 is TGCGCCAGCAGCCCCCCGACGAACCCTACAAATGAGCAGTTCTTC. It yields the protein CASSPPTNPTNEQFF.

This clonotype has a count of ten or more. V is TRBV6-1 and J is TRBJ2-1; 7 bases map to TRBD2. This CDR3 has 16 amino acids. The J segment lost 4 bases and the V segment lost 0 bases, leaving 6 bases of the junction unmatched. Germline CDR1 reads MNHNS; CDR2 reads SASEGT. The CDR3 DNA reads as TGTGCCAGCAGTGAAGCAACGGGAGGTATTTACAATGAGCAGTTCTTC. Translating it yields CASSEATGGIYNEQFF.

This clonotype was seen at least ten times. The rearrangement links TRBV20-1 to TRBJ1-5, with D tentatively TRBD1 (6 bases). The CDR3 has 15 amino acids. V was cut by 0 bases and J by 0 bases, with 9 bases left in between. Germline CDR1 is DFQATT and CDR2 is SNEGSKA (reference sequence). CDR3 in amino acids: CSARDRGISNQPQHF. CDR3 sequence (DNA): TGCAGTGCTAGAGACAGGGGCATTAGCAATCAGCCCCAGCATTTT.

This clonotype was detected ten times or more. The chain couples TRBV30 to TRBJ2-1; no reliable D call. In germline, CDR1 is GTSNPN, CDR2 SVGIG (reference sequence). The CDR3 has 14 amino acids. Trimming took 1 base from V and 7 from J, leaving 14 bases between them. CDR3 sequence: CAWSARTPRNEQFF. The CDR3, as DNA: TGTGCCTGGAGTGCCCGGACCCCGAGGAATGAGCAGTTCTTC.

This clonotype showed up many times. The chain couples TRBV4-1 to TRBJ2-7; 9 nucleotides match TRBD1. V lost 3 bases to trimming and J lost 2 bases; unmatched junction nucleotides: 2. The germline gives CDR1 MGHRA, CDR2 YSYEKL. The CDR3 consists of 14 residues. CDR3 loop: CASSHGQGTYEQYF. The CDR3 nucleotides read TGCGCCAGCAGCCATGGACAGGGGACCTACGAGCAGTACTTC.

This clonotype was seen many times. CDR3 in DNA: TGTGCCAGCAGCGCAGGACAGGGGAAGAACACTGAAGCTTTCTTT. Amino acids: CASSAGQGKNTEAFF. The chain has TRBV7-8 and TRBJ1-1, with 9 bases matching TRBD1. The CDR3 is 15 amino acids. J lost 1 base, V lost 5 bases, and 5 bases had no gene match. Germline V gene lookup returns CDR1 SGHVS and CDR2 FQNEAQ.

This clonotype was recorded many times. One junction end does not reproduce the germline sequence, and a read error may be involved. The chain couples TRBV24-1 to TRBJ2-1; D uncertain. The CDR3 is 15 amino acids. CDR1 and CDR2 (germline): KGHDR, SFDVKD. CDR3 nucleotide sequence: TGTGCCACCTGTGATCCAGGAAAAACCTACAATGAGCAGTTCTTC. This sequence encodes CATCDPGKTYNEQFF.

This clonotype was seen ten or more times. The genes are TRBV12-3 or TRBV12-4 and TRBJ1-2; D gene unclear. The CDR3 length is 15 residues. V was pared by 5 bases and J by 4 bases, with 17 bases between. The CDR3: CASSRASPTGYGYTF. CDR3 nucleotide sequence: TGTGCCAGCAGTAGGGCTTCCCCAACGGGCTATGGCTACACCTTC.

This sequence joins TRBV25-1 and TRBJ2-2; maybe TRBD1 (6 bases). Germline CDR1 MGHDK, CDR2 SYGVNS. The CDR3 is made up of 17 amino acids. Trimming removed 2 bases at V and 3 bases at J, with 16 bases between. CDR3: CASSELGQGRDTGELFF. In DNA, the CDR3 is TGTGCCAGCAGTGAACTAGGGCAGGGGCGAGACACCGGGGAGCTGTTTTTT.

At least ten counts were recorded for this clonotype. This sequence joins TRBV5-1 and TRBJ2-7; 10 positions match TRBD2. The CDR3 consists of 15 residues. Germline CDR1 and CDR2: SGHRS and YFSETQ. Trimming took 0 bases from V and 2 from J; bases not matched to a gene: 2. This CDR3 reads CASSLASGSTYEQYF. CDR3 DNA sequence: TGCGCCAGCAGCTTGGCTAGCGGGAGTACCTACGAGCAGTACTTC. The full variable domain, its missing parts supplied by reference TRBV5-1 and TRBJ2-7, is KAGVTQTPRYLIKTRGQQVTLSCSPISGHRSVSWYQQTPGQGLQFLFEYFSETQRNKGNFPGRFSGRQFSNSRSEMNVSTLELGDSALYLCASSLASGSTYEQYFGPGTRLTVT.

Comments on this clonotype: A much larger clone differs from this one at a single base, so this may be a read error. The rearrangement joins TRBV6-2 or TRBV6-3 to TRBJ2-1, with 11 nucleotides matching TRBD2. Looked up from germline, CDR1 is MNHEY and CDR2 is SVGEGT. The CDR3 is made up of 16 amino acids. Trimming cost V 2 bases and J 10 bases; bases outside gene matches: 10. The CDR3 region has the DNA TGTGCCAGCAGTTACGCTACTAGCGGGAGCTCCGGAGAGCAGTTCTTC. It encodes CASSYATSGSSGEQFF.

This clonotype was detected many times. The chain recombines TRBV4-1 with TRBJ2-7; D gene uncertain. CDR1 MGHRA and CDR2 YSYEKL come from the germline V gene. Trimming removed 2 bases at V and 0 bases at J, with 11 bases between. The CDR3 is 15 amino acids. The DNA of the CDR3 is TGCGCCAGCAGCCAATTCAGGACCAGCTCCTACGAGCAGTACTTC. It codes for CASSQFRTSSYEQYF.

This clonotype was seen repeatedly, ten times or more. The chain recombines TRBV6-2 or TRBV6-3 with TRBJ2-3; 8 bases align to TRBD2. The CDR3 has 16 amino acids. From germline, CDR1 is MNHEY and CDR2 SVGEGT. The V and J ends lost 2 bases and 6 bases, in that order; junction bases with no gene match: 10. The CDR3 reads CASSYGPGGPGDTQYF. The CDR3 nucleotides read TGTGCCAGCAGTTACGGCCCGGGAGGGCCCGGGGATACGCAGTATTTT.

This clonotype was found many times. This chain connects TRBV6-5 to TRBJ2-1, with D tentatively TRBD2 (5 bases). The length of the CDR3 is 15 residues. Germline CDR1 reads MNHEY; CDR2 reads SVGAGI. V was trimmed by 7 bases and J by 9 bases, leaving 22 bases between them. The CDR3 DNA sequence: TGTGCCAGCACCCCCCGTGTCGGGGATTATAGTGAGCAGTTCTTC. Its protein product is CASTPRVGDYSEQFF.

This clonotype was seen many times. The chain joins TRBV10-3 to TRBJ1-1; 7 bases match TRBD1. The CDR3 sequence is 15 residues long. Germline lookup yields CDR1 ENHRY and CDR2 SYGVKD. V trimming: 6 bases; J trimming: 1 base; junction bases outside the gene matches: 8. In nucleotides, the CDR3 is TGTGCCATCAGCCTTACAGGGGCTAAGAACACTGAAGCTTTCTTT. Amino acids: CAISLTGAKNTEAFF.

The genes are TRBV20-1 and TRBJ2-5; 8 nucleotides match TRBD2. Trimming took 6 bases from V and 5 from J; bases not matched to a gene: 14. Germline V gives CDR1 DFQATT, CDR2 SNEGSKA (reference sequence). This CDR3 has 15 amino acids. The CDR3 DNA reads TGCAGTGCCGCCAAGAACGGGAGGGCTTGGGAGACCCAGTACTTC. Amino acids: CSAAKNGRAWETQYF.

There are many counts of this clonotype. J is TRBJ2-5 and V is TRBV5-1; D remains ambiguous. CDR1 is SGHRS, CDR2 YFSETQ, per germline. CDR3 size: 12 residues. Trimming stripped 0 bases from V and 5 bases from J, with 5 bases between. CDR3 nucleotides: TGCGCCAGCAGCTTGGATGGGGAGACCCAGTACTTC. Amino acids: CASSLDGETQYF.

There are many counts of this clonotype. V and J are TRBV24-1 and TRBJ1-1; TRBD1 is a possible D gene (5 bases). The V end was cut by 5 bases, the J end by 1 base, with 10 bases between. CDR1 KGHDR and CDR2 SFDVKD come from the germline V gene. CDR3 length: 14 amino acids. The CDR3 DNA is TGTGCCACCAGTGGTCCCACAGGGAACACTGAAGCTTTCTTT. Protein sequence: CATSGPTGNTEAFF.

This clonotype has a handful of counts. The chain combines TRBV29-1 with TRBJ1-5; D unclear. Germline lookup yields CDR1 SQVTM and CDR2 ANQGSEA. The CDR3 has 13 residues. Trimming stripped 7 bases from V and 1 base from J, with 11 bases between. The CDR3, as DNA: TGCAGCGCTGGTTGGGGAAGCAATCAGCCCCAGCATTTT. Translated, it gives CSAGWGSNQPQHF.

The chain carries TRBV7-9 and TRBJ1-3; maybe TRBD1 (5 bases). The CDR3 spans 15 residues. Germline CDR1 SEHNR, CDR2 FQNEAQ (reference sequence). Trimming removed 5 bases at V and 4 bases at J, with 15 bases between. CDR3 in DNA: TGTGCCAGCAGCGCAGGCGGGGCAGGAGGAAACACCATATATTTT. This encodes CASSAGGAGGNTIYF.

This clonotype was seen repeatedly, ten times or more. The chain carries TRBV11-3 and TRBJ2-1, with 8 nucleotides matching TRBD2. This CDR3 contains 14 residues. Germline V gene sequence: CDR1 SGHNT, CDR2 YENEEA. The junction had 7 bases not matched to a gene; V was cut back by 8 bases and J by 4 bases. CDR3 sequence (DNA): TGTGCCAGCCTTAATAGCGGGAAATACAATGAGCAGTTCTTC. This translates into CASLNSGKYNEQFF. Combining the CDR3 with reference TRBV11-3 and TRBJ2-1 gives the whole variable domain EAGVVQSPRYKIIEKKQPVAFWCNPISGHNTLYWYLQNLGQGPELLIRYENEEAVDDSQLPKDRFSAERLKGVDSTLKIQPAELGDSAVYLCASLNSGKYNEQFFGPGTRLTVL.

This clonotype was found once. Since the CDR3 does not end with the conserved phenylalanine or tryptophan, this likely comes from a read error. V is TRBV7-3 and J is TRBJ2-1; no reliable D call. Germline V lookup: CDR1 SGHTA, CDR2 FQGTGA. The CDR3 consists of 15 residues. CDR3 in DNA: TGTGCCAGCAGCTCCTCCCTAGGAGCCTACGATGAGCAGTTCTCC. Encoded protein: CASSSSLGAYDEQFS.

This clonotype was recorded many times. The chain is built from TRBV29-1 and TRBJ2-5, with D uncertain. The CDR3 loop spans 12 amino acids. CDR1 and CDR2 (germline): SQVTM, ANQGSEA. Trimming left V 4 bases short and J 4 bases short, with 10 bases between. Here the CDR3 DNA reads TGCAGCGTTGCAGGTCCCCCAGAGACCCAGTACTTC. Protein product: CSVAGPPETQYF. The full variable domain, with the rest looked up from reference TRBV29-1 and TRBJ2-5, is SAVISQKPSRDICQRGTSLTIQCQVDSQVTMMFWYRQQPGQSLTLIATANQGSEATYESGFVIDKFPISRPNLTFSTLTVSNMSPEDSSIYLCSVAGPPETQYFGPGTRLLVL.

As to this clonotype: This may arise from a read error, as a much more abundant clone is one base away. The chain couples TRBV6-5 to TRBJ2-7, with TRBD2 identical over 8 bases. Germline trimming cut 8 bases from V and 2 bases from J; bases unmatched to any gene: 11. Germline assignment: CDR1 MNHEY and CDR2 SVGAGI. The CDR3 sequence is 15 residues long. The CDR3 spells CASQRLSGSPYEQYF. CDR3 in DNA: TGTGCCAGCCAGCGGCTCAGCGGGAGCCCCTACGAGCAGTACTTC.

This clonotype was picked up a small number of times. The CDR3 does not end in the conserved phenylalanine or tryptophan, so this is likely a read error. The CDR3, as DNA: TGCGCCAGCAGCTTTGACAGGGGGTCTGGGGCCAACGTCCTGACTTCC. Encoded protein: CASSFDRGSGANVLTS. The chain carries TRBV5-1 and TRBJ2-6; TRBD1 matches at 9 bases. The germline CDR1 and CDR2 sequences are SGHRS and YFSETQ. J was trimmed by 1 base and V by 2 bases; bases with no gene match: 1. The CDR3 spans 16 residues.

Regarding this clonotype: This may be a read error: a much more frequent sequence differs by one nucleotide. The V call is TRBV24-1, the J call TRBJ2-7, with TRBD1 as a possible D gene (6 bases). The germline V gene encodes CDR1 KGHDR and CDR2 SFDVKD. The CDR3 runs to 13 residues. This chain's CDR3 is CATSSMDSYERYF. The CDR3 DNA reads TGTGCCACCAGTTCCATGGACAGCTACGAGCGGTACTTC.

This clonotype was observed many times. In DNA form, the CDR3 reads TGTGCCAGCAGCCCCCGAGAGGGGACAGGGAATAATCAGCCCCAGCATTTT. Its translation: CASSPREGTGNNQPQHF. This chain links TRBV6-1 with TRBJ1-5; 9 bases align to TRBD1. Germline CDR1 and CDR2: MNHNS and SASEGT. The CDR3 totals 17 residues. Losses at the gene ends were 6 bases for V and 4 bases for J; bases not matched to a gene: 13.